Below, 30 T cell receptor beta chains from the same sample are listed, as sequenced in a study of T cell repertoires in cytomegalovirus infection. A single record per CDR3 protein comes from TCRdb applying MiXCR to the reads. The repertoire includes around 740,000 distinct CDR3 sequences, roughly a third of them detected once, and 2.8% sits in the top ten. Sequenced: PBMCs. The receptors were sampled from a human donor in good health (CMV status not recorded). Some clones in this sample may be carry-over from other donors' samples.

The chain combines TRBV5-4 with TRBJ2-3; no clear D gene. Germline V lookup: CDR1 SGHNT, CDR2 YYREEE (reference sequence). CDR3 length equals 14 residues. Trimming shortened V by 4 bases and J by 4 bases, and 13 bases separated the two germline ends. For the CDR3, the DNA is TGTGCCAGCAGCAGGCGCATAGGGCCAGATACGCAGTATTTT. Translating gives CASSRRIGPDTQYF. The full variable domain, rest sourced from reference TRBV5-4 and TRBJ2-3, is ETGVTQSPTHLIKTRGQQVTLRCSSQSGHNTVSWYQQALGQGPQFIFQYYREEENGRGNFPPRFSGLQFPNYSSELNVNALELDDSALYLCASSRRIGPDTQYFGPGTRLTVL.

The CDR3: CASTPPAGVHNEQFF. The CDR3 DNA follows: TGTGCCAGCACCCCCCCGGCGGGAGTACACAATGAGCAGTTCTTC. V usage is TRBV6-1 and J usage is TRBJ2-1; 7 bases align to TRBD2. Germline V gene data show CDR1 as MNHNS and CDR2 as SASEGT. The V segment lost 7 bases and the J segment 5 bases; nucleotides outside the gene matches: 11. The CDR3 totals 15 residues.

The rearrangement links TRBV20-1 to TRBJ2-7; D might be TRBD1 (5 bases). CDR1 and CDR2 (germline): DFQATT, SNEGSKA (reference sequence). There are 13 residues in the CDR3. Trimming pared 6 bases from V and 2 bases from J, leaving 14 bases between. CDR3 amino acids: CSAGWQGPYEQYF. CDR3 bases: TGCAGTGCCGGCTGGCAGGGCCCCTACGAGCAGTACTTC.

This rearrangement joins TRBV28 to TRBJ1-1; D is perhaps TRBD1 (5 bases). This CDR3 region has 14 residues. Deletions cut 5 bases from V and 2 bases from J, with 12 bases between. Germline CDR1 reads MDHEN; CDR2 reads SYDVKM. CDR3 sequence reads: CASSRGDLNTEAFF. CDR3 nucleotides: TGTGCCAGCAGTAGAGGGGACCTAAACACTGAAGCTTTCTTT.

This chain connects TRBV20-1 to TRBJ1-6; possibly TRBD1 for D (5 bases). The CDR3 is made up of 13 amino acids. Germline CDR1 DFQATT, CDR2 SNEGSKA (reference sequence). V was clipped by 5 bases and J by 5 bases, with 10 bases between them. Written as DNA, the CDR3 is TGCAGTGCTCCGGGACGAAATAATTCACCCCTCCACTTT. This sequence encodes CSAPGRNNSPLHF.

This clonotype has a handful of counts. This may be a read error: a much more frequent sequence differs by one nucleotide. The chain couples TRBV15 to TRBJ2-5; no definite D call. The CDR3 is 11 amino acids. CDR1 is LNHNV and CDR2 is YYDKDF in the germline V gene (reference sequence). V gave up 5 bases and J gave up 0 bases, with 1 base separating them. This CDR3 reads CATSYQETQYF. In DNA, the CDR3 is TGTGCCACCAGCTACCAAGAGACCCAGTACTTC. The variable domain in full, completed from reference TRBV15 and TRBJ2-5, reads DAMVIQNPRYQVTQFGKPVTLSCSQTLNHNVMYWYQQKSSQAPKLLFHYYDKDFNNEADTPDNFQSRRPNTSFCFLDIRSPGLGDTAMYLCATSYQETQYFGPGTRLLVL.

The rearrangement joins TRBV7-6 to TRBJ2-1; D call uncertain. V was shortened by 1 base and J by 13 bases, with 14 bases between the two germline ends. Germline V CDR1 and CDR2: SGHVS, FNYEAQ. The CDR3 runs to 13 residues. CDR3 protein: CASSLESRSDQFF. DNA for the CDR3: TGTGCCAGCAGCTTAGAATCCCGAAGTGATCAGTTCTTC.

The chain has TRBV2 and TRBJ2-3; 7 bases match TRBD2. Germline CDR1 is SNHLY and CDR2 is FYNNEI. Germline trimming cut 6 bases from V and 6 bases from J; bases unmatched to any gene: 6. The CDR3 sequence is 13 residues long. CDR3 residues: CASSVVRGDTQYF. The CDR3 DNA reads TGTGCCAGCAGCGTTGTGCGGGGGGATACGCAGTATTTT.

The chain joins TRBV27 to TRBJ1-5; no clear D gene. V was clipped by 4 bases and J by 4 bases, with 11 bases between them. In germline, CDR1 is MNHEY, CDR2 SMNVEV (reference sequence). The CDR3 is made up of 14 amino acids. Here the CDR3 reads CASSSRAGNQPQHF. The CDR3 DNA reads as TGTGCCAGCAGTTCCCGGGCAGGTAATCAGCCCCAGCATTTT.

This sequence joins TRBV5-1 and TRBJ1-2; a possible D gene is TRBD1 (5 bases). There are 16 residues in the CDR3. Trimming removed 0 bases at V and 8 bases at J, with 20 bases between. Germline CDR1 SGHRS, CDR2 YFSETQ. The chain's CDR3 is CASSLGVEGMGRGYTF. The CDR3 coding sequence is TGCGCCAGCAGCTTGGGCGTAGAGGGGATGGGGCGCGGCTACACCTTC.

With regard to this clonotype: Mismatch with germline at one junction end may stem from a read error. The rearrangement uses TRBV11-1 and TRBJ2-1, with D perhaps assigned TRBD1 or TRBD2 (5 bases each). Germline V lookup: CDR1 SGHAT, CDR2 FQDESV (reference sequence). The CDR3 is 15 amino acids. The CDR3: CASSPRGGLYHEQFF. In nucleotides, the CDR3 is TGTGCCAGCAGCCCCCGGGGCGGGCTCTACCATGAGCAGTTCTTC.

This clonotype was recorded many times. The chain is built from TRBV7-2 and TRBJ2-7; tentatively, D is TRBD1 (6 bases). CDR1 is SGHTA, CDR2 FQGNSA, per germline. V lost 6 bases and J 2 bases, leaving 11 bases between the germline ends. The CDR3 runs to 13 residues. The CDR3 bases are TGTGCCAGCAGGGGGACAAGCACCTACGAGCAGTACTTC. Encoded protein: CASRGTSTYEQYF.

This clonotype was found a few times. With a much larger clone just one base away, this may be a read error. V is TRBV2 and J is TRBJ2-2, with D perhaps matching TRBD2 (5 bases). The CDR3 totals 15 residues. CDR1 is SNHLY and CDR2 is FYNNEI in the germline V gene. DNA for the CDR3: TGTGCCAGCAGCGGACTTCGTTCGAACACCGGGGAGATGTTTTTT. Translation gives CASSGLRSNTGEMFF. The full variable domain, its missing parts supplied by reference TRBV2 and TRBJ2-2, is EPEVTQTPSHQVTQMGQEVILRCVPISNHLYFYWYRQILGQKVEFLVSFYNNEISEKSEIFDDQFSVERPDGSNFTLKIRSTKLEDSAMYFCASSGLRSNTGEMFFGEGSRLTVL.

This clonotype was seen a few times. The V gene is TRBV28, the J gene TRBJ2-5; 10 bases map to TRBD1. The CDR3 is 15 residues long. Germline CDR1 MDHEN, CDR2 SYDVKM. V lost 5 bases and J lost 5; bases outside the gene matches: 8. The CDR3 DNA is TGTGCCAGCAGTCGTCCGGGACAGGGGTTCGAGACCCAGTACTTC. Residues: CASSRPGQGFETQYF. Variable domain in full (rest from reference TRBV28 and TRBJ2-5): DVKVTQSSRYLVKRTGEKVFLECVQDMDHENMFWYRQDPGLGLRLIYFSYDVKMKEKGDIPEGYSVSREKKERFSLILESASTNQTSMYLCASSRPGQGFETQYFGPGTRLLVL.

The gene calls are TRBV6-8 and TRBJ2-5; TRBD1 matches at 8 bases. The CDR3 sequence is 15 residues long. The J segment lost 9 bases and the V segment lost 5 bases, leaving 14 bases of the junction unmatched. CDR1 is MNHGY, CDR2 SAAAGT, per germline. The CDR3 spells CASSTETGDGAAQYF. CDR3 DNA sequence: TGTGCCAGCAGTACCGAGACAGGGGACGGGGCGGCCCAGTACTTC.

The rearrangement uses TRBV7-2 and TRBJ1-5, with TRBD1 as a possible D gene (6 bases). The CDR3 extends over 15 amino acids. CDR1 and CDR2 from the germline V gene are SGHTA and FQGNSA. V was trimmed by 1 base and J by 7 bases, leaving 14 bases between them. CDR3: CASSLDGGGGQPQHF. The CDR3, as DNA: TGTGCCAGCAGCTTAGATGGGGGCGGGGGCCAGCCCCAGCATTTT.

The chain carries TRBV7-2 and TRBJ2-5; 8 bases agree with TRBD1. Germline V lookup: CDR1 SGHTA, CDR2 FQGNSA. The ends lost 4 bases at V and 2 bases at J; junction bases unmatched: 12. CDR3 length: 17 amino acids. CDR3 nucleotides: TGTGCCAGCAGCTCTCCGGGGCGACAGGGGAGTCAAGAGACCCAGTACTTC. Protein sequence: CASSSPGRQGSQETQYF.

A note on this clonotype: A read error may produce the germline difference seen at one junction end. CDR3 bases: TGTGTCAGCATCTTAAGGGGACAGGGGCACGGAGAGACCCAGTACTTC. Residues: CVSILRGQGHGETQYF. The chain joins TRBV7-8 to TRBJ2-5; 10 bases line up with TRBD1. This CDR3 comprises 16 residues. Looked up from germline, CDR1 is SGHVS and CDR2 is FQNEAQ.

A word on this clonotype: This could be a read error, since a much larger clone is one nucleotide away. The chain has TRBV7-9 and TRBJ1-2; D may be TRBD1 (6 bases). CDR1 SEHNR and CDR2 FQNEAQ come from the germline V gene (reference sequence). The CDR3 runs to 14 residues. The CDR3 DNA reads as TGTTCCAGCAGCTTAGGTCGGCAGGGGAAAGGCTACACCTTC. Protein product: CSSSLGRQGKGYTF.

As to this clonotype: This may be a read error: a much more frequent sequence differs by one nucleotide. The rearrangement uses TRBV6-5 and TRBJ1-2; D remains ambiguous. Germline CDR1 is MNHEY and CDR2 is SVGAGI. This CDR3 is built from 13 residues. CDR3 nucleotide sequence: TGTTCCAGCAGTCGGCTCCTAAACTATGGCTACACCTTC. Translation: CSSSRLLNYGYTF.

The CDR3 bases are TGTGCCAGCAGCTTGGGCTGGAGGGGCGGGTTGAATTCACCCCTCCACTTT. Its protein product is CASSLGWRGGLNSPLHF. J is TRBJ1-6 and V is TRBV11-2; TRBD1 is a possible D gene (5 bases). Germline CDR1 reads SGHAT; CDR2 reads FQNNGV. V was pared by 3 bases and J by 7 bases, with 19 bases between. The length of the CDR3 is 17 residues.

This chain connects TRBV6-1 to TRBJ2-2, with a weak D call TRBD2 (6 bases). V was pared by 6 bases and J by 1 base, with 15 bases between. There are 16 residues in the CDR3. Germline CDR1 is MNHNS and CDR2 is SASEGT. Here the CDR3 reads CASRPPGLMNTGELFF. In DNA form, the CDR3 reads TGTGCCAGCAGACCACCGGGACTTATGAACACCGGGGAGCTGTTTTTT.

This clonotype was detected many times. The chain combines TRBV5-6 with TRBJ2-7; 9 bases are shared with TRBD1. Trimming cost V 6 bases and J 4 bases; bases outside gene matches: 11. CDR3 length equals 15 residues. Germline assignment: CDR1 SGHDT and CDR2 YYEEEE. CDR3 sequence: CASIPLGQGVYEQYF. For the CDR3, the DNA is TGTGCCAGCATCCCGTTGGGACAGGGAGTTTACGAGCAGTACTTC. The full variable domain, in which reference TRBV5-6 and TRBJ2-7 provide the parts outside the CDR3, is DAGVTQSPTHLIKTRGQQVTLRCSPKSGHDTVSWYQQALGQGPQFIFQYYEEEERQRGNFPDRFSGHQFPNYSSELNVNALLLGDSALYLCASIPLGQGVYEQYFGPGTRLTVT.

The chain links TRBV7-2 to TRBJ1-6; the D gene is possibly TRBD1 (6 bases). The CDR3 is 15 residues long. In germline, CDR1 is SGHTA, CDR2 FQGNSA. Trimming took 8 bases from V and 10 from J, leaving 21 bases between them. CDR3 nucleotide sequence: TGTGCCAGCGTTCAATCTCCAACAGGGCGCTCACCCCTCCACTTT. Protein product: CASVQSPTGRSPLHF. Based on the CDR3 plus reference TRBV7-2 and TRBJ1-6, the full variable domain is GAGVSQSPSNKVTEKGKDVELRCDPISGHTALYWYRQSLGQGLEFLIYFQGNSAPDKSGLPSDRFSAERTGGSVSTLTIQRTQQEDSAVYLCASVQSPTGRSPLHFGNGTRLTVT.

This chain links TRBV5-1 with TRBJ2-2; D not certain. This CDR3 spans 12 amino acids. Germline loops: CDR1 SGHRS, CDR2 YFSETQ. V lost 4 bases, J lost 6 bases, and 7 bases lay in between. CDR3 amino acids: CASSRTPGELFF. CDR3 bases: TGCGCCAGCAGCCGGACGCCCGGGGAGCTGTTTTTT.

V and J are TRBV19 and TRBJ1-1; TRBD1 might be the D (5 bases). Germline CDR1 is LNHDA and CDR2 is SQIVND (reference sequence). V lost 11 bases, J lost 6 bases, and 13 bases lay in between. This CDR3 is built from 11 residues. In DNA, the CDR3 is TGTGCCTCTGGGGGGTTTCCTGAAGCTTTCTTT. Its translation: CASGGFPEAFF.

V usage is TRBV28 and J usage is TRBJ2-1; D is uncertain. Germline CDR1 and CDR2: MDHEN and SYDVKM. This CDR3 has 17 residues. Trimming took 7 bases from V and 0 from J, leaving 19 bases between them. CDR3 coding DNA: TGTGCCAGCACCTTTTCGGGTACTTGGAGCTCCTACAATGAGCAGTTCTTC. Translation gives CASTFSGTWSSYNEQFF.

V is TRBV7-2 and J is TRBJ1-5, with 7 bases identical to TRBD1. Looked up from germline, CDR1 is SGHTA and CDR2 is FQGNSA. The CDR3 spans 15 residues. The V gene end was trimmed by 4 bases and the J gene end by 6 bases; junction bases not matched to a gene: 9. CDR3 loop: CASSSQTGSGQPQHF. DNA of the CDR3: TGTGCCAGCAGCTCGCAGACAGGGTCTGGTCAGCCCCAGCATTTT. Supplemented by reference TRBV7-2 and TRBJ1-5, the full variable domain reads GAGVSQSPSNKVTEKGKDVELRCDPISGHTALYWYRQSLGQGLEFLIYFQGNSAPDKSGLPSDRFSAERTGGSVSTLTIQRTQQEDSAVYLCASSSQTGSGQPQHFGDGTRLSIL.

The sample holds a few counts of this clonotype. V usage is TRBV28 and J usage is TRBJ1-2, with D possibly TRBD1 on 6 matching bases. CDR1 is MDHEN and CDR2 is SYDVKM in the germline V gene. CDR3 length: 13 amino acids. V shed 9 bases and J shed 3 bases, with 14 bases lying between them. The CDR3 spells CASFSGEYYGYTF. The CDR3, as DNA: TGTGCCAGTTTTTCAGGGGAATACTATGGCTACACCTTC.

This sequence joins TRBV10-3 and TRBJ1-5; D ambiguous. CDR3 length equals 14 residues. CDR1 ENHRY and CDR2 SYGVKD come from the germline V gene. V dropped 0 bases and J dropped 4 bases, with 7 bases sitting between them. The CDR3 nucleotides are TGTGCCATCAGTGAGTCGCGTGTTAATCAGCCCCAGCATTTT. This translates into CAISESRVNQPQHF.